Detailed here is one TCR beta chain. Antigen unknown. These data originate in a study of PD-1 blockade in classical Hodgkin lymphoma. General study points: Relative to healthy donors, newly diagnosed patients reportedly had lower baseline TCR diversity, which was reported as lower still in relapsed/refractory patients. Exclusion was the outcome for patients who began nivolumab under 1 year after ASCT. A significant rise in TCR diversity was seen by C4D1 for CD4+ cells but not for CD8+ cells.

Every single patient, without exception, relapsed after autologous stem cell transplantation, and brentuximab vedotin exposure varied. Sequencing was performed with immunoSEQ multiplex PCR; in TCRdb, only in-frame clones are kept and a portion is missing. The data hold about 17,000 clones, with around 72% observed a single time. This clonotype originated in a human donor with classical Hodgkin lymphoma. The input for sequencing was peripheral blood mononuclear cells (PBMCs), taken at baseline.

CDR3 amino acids: CAWSVQAGEKLFF. The DNA for the CDR3 is TGTGCCTGGAGTGTACAGGCCGGGGAAAAACTGTTTTTT. J is TRBJ1-4 and V is TRBV30; weak D call: TRBD1 (5 bases). Germline V gene sequence: CDR1 GTSNPN, CDR2 SVGIG (reference sequence). CDR3 length equals 13 residues. V lost 0 bases, J lost 8 bases, and 10 bases lay in between.